The clone carrying this T cell receptor beta chain is medium-sized within its sample. The template was genomic DNA from peripheral blood, not RNA. A mixed TRB-A/B primer pool amplified rearranged TRB by multiplex touch-down PCR. TCRdb fed the multiplex PCR reads into MiXCR, producing one record per CDR3 protein. Here the sample spans about 12,000 distinct CDR3 sequences, 20% to 25% being singletons. The data stem from a study of T cell repertoires in aging, cancer and after chemotherapy. Trimming took off 2 bases at V and 12 bases at J, with 18 bases between the two ends. The V gene's germline CDR1 is MNHEY and CDR2 SVGAGI. The length of the CDR3 is 14 residues.

The chain has TRBV6-5 and TRBJ2-3, with D possibly matching TRBD2 (7 bases). The receptor was derived from a human donor in good health. The specimen sequenced was blood. The CDR3 bases are TGTGCCAGCAGTTACGGACAGACTAGCCCTCTCCAGTATTTT. Translating it yields CASSYGQTSPLQYF.